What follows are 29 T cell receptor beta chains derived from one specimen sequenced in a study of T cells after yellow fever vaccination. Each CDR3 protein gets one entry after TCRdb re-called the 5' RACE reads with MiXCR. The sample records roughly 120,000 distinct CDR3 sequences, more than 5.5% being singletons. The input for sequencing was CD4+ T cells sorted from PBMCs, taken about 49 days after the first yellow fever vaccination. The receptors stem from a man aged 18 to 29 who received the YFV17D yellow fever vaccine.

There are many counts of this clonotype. The CDR3 region is CSVRSDNGNQPQHF. The DNA for the CDR3 is TGCAGCGTTCGATCGGACAATGGCAATCAGCCCCAGCATTTT. The chain employs TRBV29-1 and TRBJ1-5, with TRBD1 as a possible D gene (5 bases). The length of the CDR3 is 14 residues. The germline V and J ends were trimmed by 5 bases and 2 bases, with 13 bases remaining between them. Germline V gives CDR1 SQVTM, CDR2 ANQGSEA.

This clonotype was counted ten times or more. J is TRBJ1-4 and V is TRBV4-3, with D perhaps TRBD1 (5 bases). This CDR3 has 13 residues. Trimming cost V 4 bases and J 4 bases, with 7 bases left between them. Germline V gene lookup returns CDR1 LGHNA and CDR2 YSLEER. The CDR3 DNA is TGCGCCAGCAGCCGGGACGGTAATGAAAAACTGTTTTTT. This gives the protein CASSRDGNEKLFF.

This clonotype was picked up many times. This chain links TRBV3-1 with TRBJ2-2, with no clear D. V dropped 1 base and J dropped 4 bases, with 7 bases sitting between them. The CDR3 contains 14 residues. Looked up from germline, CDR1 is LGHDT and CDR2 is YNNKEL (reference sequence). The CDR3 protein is CASSQGSGTGELFF. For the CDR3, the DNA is TGTGCCAGCAGCCAAGGTTCAGGCACCGGGGAGCTGTTTTTT.

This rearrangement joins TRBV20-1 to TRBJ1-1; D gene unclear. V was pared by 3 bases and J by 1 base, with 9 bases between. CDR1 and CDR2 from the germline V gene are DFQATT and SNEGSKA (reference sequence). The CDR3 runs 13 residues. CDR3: CSASQNRNTEAFF. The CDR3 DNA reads TGCAGTGCTAGTCAGAACAGGAACACTGAAGCTTTCTTT.

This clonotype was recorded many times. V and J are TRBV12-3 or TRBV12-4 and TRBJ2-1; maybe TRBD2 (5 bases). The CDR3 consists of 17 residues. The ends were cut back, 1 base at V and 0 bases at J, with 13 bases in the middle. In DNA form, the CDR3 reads TGTGCCAGCAGTTTAGTATATGGGAGTCGCTCCTACAATGAGCAGTTCTTC. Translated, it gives CASSLVYGSRSYNEQFF.

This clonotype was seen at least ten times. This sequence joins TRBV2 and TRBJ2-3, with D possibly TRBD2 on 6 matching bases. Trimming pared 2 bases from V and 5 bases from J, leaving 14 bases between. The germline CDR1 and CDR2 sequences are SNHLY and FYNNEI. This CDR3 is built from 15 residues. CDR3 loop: CASSEKGGEKDTQYF. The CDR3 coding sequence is TGTGCCAGCAGTGAAAAAGGCGGGGAAAAAGATACGCAGTATTTT.

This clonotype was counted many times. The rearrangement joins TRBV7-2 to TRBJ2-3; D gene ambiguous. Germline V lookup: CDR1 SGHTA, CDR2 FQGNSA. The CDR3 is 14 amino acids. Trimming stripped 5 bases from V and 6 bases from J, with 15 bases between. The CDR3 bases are TGTGCCAGCAGCACCAACCCAGGTCTGGATACGCAGTATTTT. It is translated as CASSTNPGLDTQYF.

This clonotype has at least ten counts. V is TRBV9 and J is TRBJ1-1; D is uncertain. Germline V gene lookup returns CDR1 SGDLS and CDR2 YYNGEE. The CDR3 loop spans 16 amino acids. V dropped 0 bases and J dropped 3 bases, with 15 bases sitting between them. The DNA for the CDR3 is TGTGCCAGCAGCGTAGGCGCTCTGGGTACCCACACTGAAGCTTTCTTT. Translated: CASSVGALGTHTEAFF.

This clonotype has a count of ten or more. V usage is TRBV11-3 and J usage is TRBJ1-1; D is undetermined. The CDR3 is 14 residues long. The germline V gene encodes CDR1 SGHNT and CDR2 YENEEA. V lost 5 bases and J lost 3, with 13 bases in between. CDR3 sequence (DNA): TGTGCCAGCAGCCAAGGGTATCGGGACACTGAAGCTTTCTTT. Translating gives CASSQGYRDTEAFF.

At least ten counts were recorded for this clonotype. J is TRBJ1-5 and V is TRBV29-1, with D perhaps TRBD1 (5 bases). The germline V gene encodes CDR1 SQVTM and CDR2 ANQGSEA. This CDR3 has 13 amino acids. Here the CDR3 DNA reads TGCAGTCCGCGGCAGGGTTGCAATCAGCCCCAGCATTTT. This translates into CSPRQGCNQPQHF.

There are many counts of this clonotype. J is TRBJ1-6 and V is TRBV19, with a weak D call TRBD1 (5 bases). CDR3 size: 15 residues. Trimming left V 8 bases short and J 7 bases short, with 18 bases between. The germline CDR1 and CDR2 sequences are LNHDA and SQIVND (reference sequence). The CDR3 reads CASGAQGPLNSPLHF. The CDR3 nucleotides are TGTGCCAGTGGAGCTCAGGGCCCATTAAATTCACCCCTCCACTTT.

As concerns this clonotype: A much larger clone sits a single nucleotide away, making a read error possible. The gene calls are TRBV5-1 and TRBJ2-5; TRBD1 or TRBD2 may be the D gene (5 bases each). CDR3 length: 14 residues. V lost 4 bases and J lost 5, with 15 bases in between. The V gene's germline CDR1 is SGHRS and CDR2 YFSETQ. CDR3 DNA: TGCGCCAGCAGCCCCGAGGGGCGCGTGGAGACCCAGTACTTC. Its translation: CASSPEGRVETQYF. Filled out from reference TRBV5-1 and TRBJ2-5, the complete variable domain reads KAGVTQTPRYLIKTRGQQVTLSCSPISGHRSVSWYQQTPGQGLQFLFEYFSETQRNKGNFPGRFSGRQFSNSRSEMNVSTLELGDSALYLCASSPEGRVETQYFGPGTRLLVL.

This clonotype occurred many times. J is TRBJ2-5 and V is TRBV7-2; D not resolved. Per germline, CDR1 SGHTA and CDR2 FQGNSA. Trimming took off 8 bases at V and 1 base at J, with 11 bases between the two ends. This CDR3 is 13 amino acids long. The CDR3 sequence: CASRVSLQETQYF. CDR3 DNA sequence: TGTGCCAGCCGCGTGAGCCTCCAAGAGACCCAGTACTTC. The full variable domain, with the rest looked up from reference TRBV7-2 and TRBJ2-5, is GAGVSQSPSNKVTEKGKDVELRCDPISGHTALYWYRQSLGQGLEFLIYFQGNSAPDKSGLPSDRFSAERTGGSVSTLTIQRTQQEDSAVYLCASRVSLQETQYFGPGTRLLVL.

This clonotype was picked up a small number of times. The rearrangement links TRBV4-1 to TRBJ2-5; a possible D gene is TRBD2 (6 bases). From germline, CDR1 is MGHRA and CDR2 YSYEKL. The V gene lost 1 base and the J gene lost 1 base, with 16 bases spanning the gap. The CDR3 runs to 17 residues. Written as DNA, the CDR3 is TGCGCCAGCAGCCAAGCGTCAAAGGGGAGGCTCCAAGAGACCCAGTACTTC. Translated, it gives CASSQASKGRLQETQYF.

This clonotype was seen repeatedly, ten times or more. CDR3 bases: TGTGCCAGCAGCCTACAAGGGGACCTCCTAGGTGAGCAGTTCTTC. This sequence encodes CASSLQGDLLGEQFF. This chain links TRBV6-1 with TRBJ2-1; D is possibly TRBD1 or TRBD2 (5 bases each). The CDR3 spans 15 residues. Trimming stripped 6 bases from V and 9 bases from J, with 21 bases between. Looked up from germline, CDR1 is MNHNS and CDR2 is SASEGT.

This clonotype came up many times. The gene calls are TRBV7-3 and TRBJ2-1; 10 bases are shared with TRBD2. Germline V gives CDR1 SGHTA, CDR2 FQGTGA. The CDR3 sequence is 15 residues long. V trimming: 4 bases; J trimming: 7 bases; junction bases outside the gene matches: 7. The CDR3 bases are TGTGCCAGCAGCTCGTATAGCGGGGGGATGAATGAGCAGTTCTTC. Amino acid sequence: CASSSYSGGMNEQFF.

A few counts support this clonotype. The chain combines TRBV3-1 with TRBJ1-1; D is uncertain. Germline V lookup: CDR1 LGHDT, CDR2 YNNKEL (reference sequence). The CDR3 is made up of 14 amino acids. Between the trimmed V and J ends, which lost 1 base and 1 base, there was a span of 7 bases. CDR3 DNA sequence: TGTGCCAGCAGCCAAGTCATCGGGAACACTGAAGCTTTCTTT. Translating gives CASSQVIGNTEAFF.

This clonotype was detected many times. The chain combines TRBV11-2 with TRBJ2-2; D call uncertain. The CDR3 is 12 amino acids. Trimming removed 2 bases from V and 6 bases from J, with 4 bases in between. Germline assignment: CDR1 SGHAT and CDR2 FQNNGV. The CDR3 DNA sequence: TGTGCCAGCAGCTTAATATCCGGGGAGCTGTTTTTT. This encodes CASSLISGELFF.

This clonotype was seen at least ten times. CDR3 bases: TGCAGTGCTAGAGCCGGGACAGCCAAAAACATTCAGTACTTC. Translated: CSARAGTAKNIQYF. The chain recombines TRBV20-1 with TRBJ2-4, with D perhaps given as TRBD1 or TRBD2 (5 bases each). The germline CDR1 and CDR2 sequences are DFQATT and SNEGSKA (reference sequence). Trimming removed 1 base from V and 0 bases from J, with 7 bases in between. The CDR3 covers 14 residues.

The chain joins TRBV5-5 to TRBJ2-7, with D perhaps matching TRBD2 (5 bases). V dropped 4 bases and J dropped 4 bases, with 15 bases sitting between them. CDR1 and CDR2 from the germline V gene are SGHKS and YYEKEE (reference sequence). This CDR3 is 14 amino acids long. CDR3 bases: TGTGCCAGCAGCCGCGGGCTCAGCTGGTACGAGCAGTACTTC. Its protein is CASSRGLSWYEQYF.

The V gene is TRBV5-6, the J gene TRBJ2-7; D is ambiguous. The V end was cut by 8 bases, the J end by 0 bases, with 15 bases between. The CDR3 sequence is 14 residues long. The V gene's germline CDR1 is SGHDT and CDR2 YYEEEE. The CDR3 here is CARGPGPASYEQYF. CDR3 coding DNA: TGTGCCAGGGGCCCCGGGCCAGCCTCCTACGAGCAGTACTTC.

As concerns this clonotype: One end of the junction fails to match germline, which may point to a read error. The CDR3 region has the DNA TGCGCCAGCAGCTTAGTTCTCGGTGGGGACAACGTCCTGACTTTC. Protein product: CASSLVLGGDNVLTF. V gene TRBV5-1 combines with J gene TRBJ2-6; D is uncertain. There are 15 residues in the CDR3. Germline CDR1 SGHRS, CDR2 YFSETQ. Looking up the rest from reference TRBV5-1 and TRBJ2-6 gives the full variable domain: KAGVTQTPRYLIKTRGQQVTLSCSPISGHRSVSWYQQTPGQGLQFLFEYFSETQRNKGNFPGRFSGRQFSNSRSEMNVSTLELGDSALYLCASSLVLGGDNVLTFGAGSRLTVL.

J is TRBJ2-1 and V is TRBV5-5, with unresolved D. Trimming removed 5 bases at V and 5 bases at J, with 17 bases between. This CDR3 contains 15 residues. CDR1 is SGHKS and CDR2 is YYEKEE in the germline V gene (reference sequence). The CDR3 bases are TGTGCCAGCAGGCCTAGACCCTACAGCGACAATGAGCAGTTCTTC. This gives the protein CASRPRPYSDNEQFF.

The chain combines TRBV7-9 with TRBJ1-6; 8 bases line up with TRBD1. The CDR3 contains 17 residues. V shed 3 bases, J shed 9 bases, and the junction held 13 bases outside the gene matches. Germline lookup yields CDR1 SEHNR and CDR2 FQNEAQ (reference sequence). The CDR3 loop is CASSLHGTGGGSSPLHF. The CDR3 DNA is TGTGCCAGCAGCTTGCACGGGACAGGAGGTGGTAGTTCACCCCTCCACTTT. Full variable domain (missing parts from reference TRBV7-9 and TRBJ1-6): DTGVSQNPRHKITKRGQNVTFRCDPISEHNRLYWYRQTLGQGPEFLTYFQNEAQLEKSRLLSDRFSAERPKGSFSTLEIQRTEQGDSAMYLCASSLHGTGGGSSPLHFGNGTRLTVT.

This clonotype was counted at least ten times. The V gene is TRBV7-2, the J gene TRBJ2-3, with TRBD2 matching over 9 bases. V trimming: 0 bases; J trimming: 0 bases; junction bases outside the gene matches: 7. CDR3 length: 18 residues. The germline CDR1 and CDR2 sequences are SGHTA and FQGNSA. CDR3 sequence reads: CASSLAWSSGVSTDTQYF. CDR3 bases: TGTGCCAGCAGCTTAGCTTGGTCTAGCGGGGTGAGCACAGATACGCAGTATTTT.

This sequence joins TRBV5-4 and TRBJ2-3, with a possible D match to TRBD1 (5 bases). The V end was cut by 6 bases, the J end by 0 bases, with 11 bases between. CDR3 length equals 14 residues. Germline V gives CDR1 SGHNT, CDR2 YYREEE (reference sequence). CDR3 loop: CASKTDSSTDTQYF. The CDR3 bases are TGTGCCAGCAAGACAGATTCTAGCACAGATACGCAGTATTTT.

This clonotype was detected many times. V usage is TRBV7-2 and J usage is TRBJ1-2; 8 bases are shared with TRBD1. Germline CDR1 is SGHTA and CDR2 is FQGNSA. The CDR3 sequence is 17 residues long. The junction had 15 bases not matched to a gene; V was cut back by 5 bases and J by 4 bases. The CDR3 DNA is TGTGCCAGCAGCCTGACAGGGGCCCGAGTGGGGATCTATGGCTACACCTTC. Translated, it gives CASSLTGARVGIYGYTF.

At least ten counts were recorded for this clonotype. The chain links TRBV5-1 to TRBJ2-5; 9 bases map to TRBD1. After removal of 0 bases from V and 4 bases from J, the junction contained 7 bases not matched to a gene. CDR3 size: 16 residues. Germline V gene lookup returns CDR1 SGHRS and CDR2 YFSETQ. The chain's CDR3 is CASSLGGTGGGETQYF. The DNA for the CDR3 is TGCGCCAGCAGCTTGGGGGGAACAGGGGGCGGAGAGACCCAGTACTTC.

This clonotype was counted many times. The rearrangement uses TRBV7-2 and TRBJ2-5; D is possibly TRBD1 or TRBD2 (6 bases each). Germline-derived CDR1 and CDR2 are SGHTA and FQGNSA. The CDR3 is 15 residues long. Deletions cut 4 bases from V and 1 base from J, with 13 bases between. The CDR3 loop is CASSSNGGPQETQYF. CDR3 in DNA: TGTGCCAGCAGCTCCAATGGGGGGCCCCAAGAGACCCAGTACTTC.